This T cell receptor (beta chain) stems from a study of identical twins. Findings of the study overall: The degree of excess twin sharing was weaker in beta out-of-frame sequences.

TCRdb passed the 5' RACE reads through MiXCR, listing each CDR3 protein once. The sample records about 500,000 distinct CDR3 sequences, roughly an eighth being singletons. Trimming at V came to 0 bases and at J to 8 bases, leaving 5 bases not matched to a gene. There are 14 residues in the CDR3. Germline CDR1 SGDLS, CDR2 YYNGEE. As concerns this clonotype: Its antigen remains unidentified.

A further study also used this sample, focusing on yellow fever vaccine responses in identical twins.

What was sequenced was CD4+ T cells sorted from blood. The sequence was obtained from a woman aged 18-29 years in good health. This chain joins TRBV9 and TRBJ2-1; 7 bases map to TRBD2. The CDR3 loop is CASSVVFGGDEQFF. The CDR3 DNA sequence: TGTGCCAGCAGCGTAGTGTTTGGGGGGGATGAGCAGTTCTTC.